The next 14 T cell receptor beta chains were all read from a single sample in a study of regulatory T cells in long-lasting Graves disease. Researchers made TCR beta libraries by using iRepertoire HTBI primers and running Arm-PCR on CDR3 regions. TCRdb passed the multiplex PCR reads through MiXCR, listing each CDR3 protein once. This table has about 560,000 distinct CDR3 sequences, approximately 16% appearing once. This sample's time point: newly diagnosed GD, antithyroid drugs for less than 3 months. The authors made the TCR library using RNA they extracted from PBMCs. Another study also made use of these data, one on T cells in Graves' hyperthyroidism and ophthalmopathy.

The sample was peripheral blood mononuclear cells (PBMCs), taken at new diagnosis, from a patient treated with antithyroid drugs. The receptors were sampled from a man between 18 and 35 years old with Graves disease.

This clonotype was seen at least ten times. The V gene is TRBV19, the J gene TRBJ2-7; tentatively, D is TRBD1 (6 bases). V was clipped by 5 bases and J by 6 bases, with 14 bases between them. CDR1 and CDR2 (germline): LNHDA, SQIVND (reference sequence). The CDR3 length is 13 residues. The CDR3 nucleotides read TGTGCCAGTAGTCAACAGGGAGCTGGCGAGCAGTACTTC. It is translated as CASSQQGAGEQYF. The entire variable domain, with the rest obtained from reference TRBV19 and TRBJ2-7, is as follows: DGGITQSPKYLFRKEGQNVTLSCEQNLNHDAMYWYRQDPGQGLRLIYYSQIVNDFQKGDIAEGYSVSREKKESFPLTVTSAQKNPTAFYLCASSQQGAGEQYFGPGTRLTVT.

This clonotype has only a few counts. The chain recombines TRBV7-3 with TRBJ2-1; D unclear. In germline, CDR1 is SGHTA, CDR2 FQGTGA. This CDR3 is built from 13 residues. Trimming cost V 5 bases and J 9 bases, with 14 bases left between them. CDR3 sequence (DNA): TGTGCCAGCAGCCCCCTCAGCGTTGGTGAGCAGTTCTTC. It is translated as CASSPLSVGEQFF.

The chain couples TRBV20-1 to TRBJ2-1, with TRBD2 identical over 8 bases. The length of the CDR3 is 14 residues. The trim removed 3 bases at V and 7 bases at J, leaving 8 bases unmatched. The germline V gene encodes CDR1 DFQATT and CDR2 SNEGSKA (reference sequence). CDR3 DNA sequence: TGCAGTGCTAGGAGCGGGAGTCGGGGAAATGAGCAGTTCTTC. As protein: CSARSGSRGNEQFF.

This clonotype was detected a few times. The conserved phenylalanine or tryptophan normally closing the CDR3 is absent here, so this likely arose from a read error. The genes are TRBV20-1 and TRBJ2-1, with 10 bases that match TRBD2. Germline-derived CDR1 and CDR2 are DFQATT and SNEGSKA (reference sequence). The CDR3 is 15 amino acids. With 6 bases clipped from V and 5 bases from J, the junction kept 10 bases outside the gene matches. CDR3 residues: CSARLLAGINNEQFL. DNA for the CDR3: TGCAGTGCGCGACTACTAGCGGGAATAAACAATGAGCAGTTCCTC.

The chain joins TRBV4-2 to TRBJ2-5; 9 bases line up with TRBD2. Germline V gene sequence: CDR1 LGHNA, CDR2 YNFKEQ. The CDR3 is 15 residues long. V was pared by 4 bases and J by 5 bases, with 8 bases of the junction left unmatched. CDR3 nucleotide sequence: TGTGCCAGCAGCCCAACGGCGGGAGGGCTTGAGACCCAGTACTTC. It yields the protein CASSPTAGGLETQYF.

This clonotype was observed many times. This chain links TRBV2 with TRBJ2-3; TRBD2 is a possible D gene (6 bases). Trimming shortened V by 6 bases and J by 5 bases, and 12 bases separated the two germline ends. The CDR3 is made up of 13 amino acids. Germline loops: CDR1 SNHLY, CDR2 FYNNEI. The CDR3 DNA reads as TGTGCCAGCAGAGGGACCGGGGGAGATACGCAGTATTTT. It codes for CASRGTGGDTQYF. Filled out from reference TRBV2 and TRBJ2-3, the complete variable domain reads EPEVTQTPSHQVTQMGQEVILRCVPISNHLYFYWYRQILGQKVEFLVSFYNNEISEKSEIFDDQFSVERPDGSNFTLKIRSTKLEDSAMYFCASRGTGGDTQYFGPGTRLTVL.

The chain is built from TRBV4-1 and TRBJ2-2; D gene uncertain. This CDR3 is 15 amino acids long. Trimming left V 8 bases short and J 1 base short, with 14 bases between. Per germline, CDR1 MGHRA and CDR2 YSYEKL. The CDR3 DNA sequence: TGCGCCAGCGACCCCAGAGAGGAGAACACCGGGGAGCTGTTTTTT. Amino acids: CASDPREENTGELFF.

In this sample, this clonotype turned up a few times. The chain joins TRBV20-1 to TRBJ1-4; D may be TRBD1 (5 bases). The CDR3 loop spans 15 amino acids. Germline V gene data show CDR1 as DFQATT and CDR2 as SNEGSKA (reference sequence). The ends were cut back, 0 bases at V and 8 bases at J, with 16 bases in the middle. In nucleotides, the CDR3 is TGCAGTGCTAGAGAGCCCCGGGACTTGGACGAAAAACTGTTTTTT. This codes for CSAREPRDLDEKLFF.

This clonotype was counted at least ten times. The CDR3 reads CASSLFLGDTSNYGYTF. In nucleotides, the CDR3 is TGTGCCAGCAGTTTATTCCTCGGGGACACGTCTAACTATGGCTACACCTTC. This rearrangement joins TRBV28 to TRBJ1-2; the D gene is possibly TRBD1 (6 bases). The CDR3 runs 17 residues. The germline gives CDR1 MDHEN, CDR2 SYDVKM. Trimming removed 1 base from V and 0 bases from J, with 15 bases in between.

The chain couples TRBV20-1 to TRBJ1-2; no clear D gene. The CDR3 runs 15 residues. Trimming left V 0 bases short and J 2 bases short, with 13 bases between. CDR1 is DFQATT and CDR2 is SNEGSKA in the germline V gene (reference sequence). The CDR3 DNA is TGCAGTGCTAGAGAACCTGGTTCCGAGAACTATGGCTACACCTTC. Amino acids: CSAREPGSENYGYTF.

This clonotype was seen at least ten times. CDR3: CASSSPGQGNSPLHF. CDR3 in DNA: TGTGCCAGCAGCTCACCGGGACAGGGGAATTCACCCCTCCACTTT. This chain links TRBV28 with TRBJ1-6; 10 bases align to TRBD1. In germline, CDR1 is MDHEN, CDR2 SYDVKM. This CDR3 is 15 amino acids long. J gave up 7 bases and V 6 bases, and 6 bases lay outside the gene matches.

The chain recombines TRBV27 with TRBJ2-1; the D gene is possibly TRBD2 (6 bases). Germline assignment: CDR1 MNHEY and CDR2 SMNVEV (reference sequence). The CDR3 contains 16 residues. Deletions cut 3 bases from V and 5 bases from J, with 17 bases between. The CDR3 is CASSFGRMGGNNEQFF. The CDR3 DNA follows: TGTGCCAGCAGTTTTGGGCGGATGGGGGGTAACAATGAGCAGTTCTTC.

The chain uses TRBV6-1 and TRBJ1-1, with 9 bases identical to TRBD1. V lost 10 bases, J lost 1 base, and 7 bases stayed unmatched. The germline V gene encodes CDR1 MNHNS and CDR2 SASEGT. This CDR3 has 14 amino acids. The CDR3 coding sequence is TGTGCCAACACACAACAGGGGGCGAACACTGAAGCTTTCTTT. As protein: CANTQQGANTEAFF.

A remark on this clonotype: Germline is not matched at one junction end, which may reflect a read error. The genes are TRBV5-5 and TRBJ1-1; D might be TRBD1 (5 bases). The V gene's germline CDR1 is SGHKS and CDR2 YYEKEE (reference sequence). This CDR3 contains 15 residues. CDR3 sequence reads: CASSRNGGLNTEASF. In DNA, the CDR3 is TGTGCCAGCAGCAGGAATGGGGGGTTGAACACTGAAGCTTCCTTT.